This TCR beta chain appears in the sequencing data of a study of beta chain features in type 1 diabetes. Study findings and constraints: Significant though moderate, a shortening of TCRB CDR3s appeared in all four CD4+ subsets of Type 1 diabetes patients. Reduced insertions and increased deletions marked VDJ junctions in type 1 diabetes patients.

The germline V gene encodes CDR1 SEHNR and CDR2 FQNEAQ (reference sequence). The CDR3 contains 15 residues. The V end lost 5 bases, the J end lost 0 bases, and 8 bases lay between the germline ends. Of the isolated RNA, all was reverse transcribed, and so the sequenced material was expressed TCRB transcripts. Measured with immunoSEQ multiplex PCR; TCRdb has only the in-frame clones, and not every one. The table records fewer than 450,000 clones, roughly 14% of them present only once. About this clone: Its antigen remains unknown.

Sequencing used naive CD4+ T cells from blood. V and J are TRBV7-9 and TRBJ2-6; the D is unclear. The receptor was derived from a woman under 30 with type 1 diabetes. The CDR3 region is CASSPHSSGANVLTF. CDR3 bases: TGTGCCAGCAGCCCACACAGCTCTGGGGCCAACGTCCTGACTTTC.